This section outlines one TCR beta chain sequence together with its context. This clonotype was seen repeatedly, ten times or more. The specificity of this receptor is unknown. The sample holds no much larger clone one base away, and base qualities are not on file. The library was built by means of RACE. Sequencing was carried out with a NextSeq 500. During library preparation, unique molecular identifiers were attached to individual cDNA molecules so that TCRs could be counted quantitatively and reproducibly. Each blood RNA sample was used to sequence both TCR alpha and TCR beta chains. The authors processed their data as follows. The median number of TCRs per sample was over 95,000, ranging from about 20,000 to 690,600. The Decombinator software suite was used to annotate V, J and CDR3 in the TCR reads. To make PS versus PT1 abundance plots, every sample was subsampled to the same number of TCRs (28,000). Expanded TCRs were defined as absent before sensitization and observed at least eight times at the 2-week time point. The public sequencing data were trimmed at Q25 with fastp and processed into clonotypes with MiXCR by TCRdb, which kept only in-frame beta chains. Entries that share a CDR3 protein sequence are merged under the most common genes and DNA. For this entry, the V and J calls and clone size follow TCRdb and not the study's own pipeline. The sample table records approximately 370,000 distinct CDR3 sequences; approximately 5% of these occur just once. Clones ranked in the top ten supply around 8.8% of the sample.

The sample belongs to a study of human T cells and chemical hapten exposure (TCRdb year 2021). With regard to the full study: For sensitization, 2% DPC in acetone was applied to an approximately 2 cm by approximately 2 cm area of upper inner arm skin. Weekly therapeutic DPC doses were additionally applied to the scalp of patients throughout the roughly 23-week study period. Patch testing was done on the upper back using Finn chambers containing 0.01% DPC, and results were scored after 6 days according to International Contact Dermatitis Research Group standards. The mostly female patient cohort included alopecia areata with under or over 50% scalp involvement, alopecia totalis and alopecia universalis. Libraries were combined into a pool for sequencing, and differences in TCR yield between samples came mainly from small differences in library volumes within the pool. This study followed changes in the peripheral blood TCR repertoire in vivo during primary and secondary sensitization of alopecia patients to the hapten diphenylcyclopropenone (DPC). Blood samples were taken from patients before sensitization (week 0) and at 2, 6 and about 24 weeks after DPC sensitization. About 30 alopecia patients provided blood for TCR sequencing at one to four time points (pre-sensitization, 2, 6 and 24 weeks). Broad study findings and their caveats: Patch test score was positively correlated with the number of PT1 expanded TCRs, with significance at thresholds 8, 16 and 32 but not at 4. DPC sensitization did not change the number of TCRs with a frequency above 1 in 1000, and there was no evidence of changes in global repertoire structure. Because all patients had alopecia, a presumed autoimmune disease, the immune response of the patients might differ from that of healthy individuals. Repeated subsampling changed both the strength of the expansion versus patch-test correlation and the threshold at which the correlation became significant. Compared with pre-sensitization or healthy control sets, expanded TCRs formed significantly more large CDR3 similarity clusters, which is consistent with antigen-driven responses.

In the paper's terms, the time point label means: pre-sensitization, week 0. This specimen's treatment or condition label, per the study, means: therapeutic diphenylcyclopropenone sensitization with weekly scalp DPC. At every patch-test visit, the blood draw took place before the patch test was put on. Patients were considered eligible if aged 18 to 70, diagnosed with alopecia and deemed suitable for DPC therapy, and patients were excluded if pregnant. Total RNA was extracted from unfractionated whole blood collected in Tempus Blood RNA tubes. The CDR3 spans 14 residues, from the cysteine through the phenylalanine. Only the CDR3 part of the read is kept: 42 bases, read in frame from the first base. CDR1 and CDR2 were assigned from the germline V gene as KGHSH and LQKENI. The V end loses 2 bases and the J end loses 5 bases, and a stretch of 13 bases separates them.

Sequenced here: whole blood, sampled in connection with sensitization to the hapten diphenylcyclopropenone (DPC). This receptor was obtained from a woman younger than 35 with alopecia areata. Some clones in this sample may be carry-over from other donors' samples. The V and J segments used are TRBV18 and TRBJ2-7; no D gene call is confident. The DNA reads TGTGCCAGCTCACCAGGCGCCGCGGCCCACGAGCAGTACTTC. This codes for CASSPGAAAHEQYF. Full variable domain (CDR3 extended with the reference TRBV18 and TRBJ2-7 proteins): NAGVMQNPRHLVRRRGQEARLRCSPMKGHSHVYWYRQLPEEGLKFMVYLQKENIIDESGMPKERFSAEFPKEGPSILRIQQVVRGDSAAYFCASSPGAAAHEQYFGPGTRLTVT.